A single sample gave rise to the 17 T cell receptor beta chains below, sequenced in a study of early T cells in non-severe SARS-CoV-2 infection. One entry per CDR3 protein, called by TCRdb with MiXCR from the 5' RACE reads. The sample has tens of thousands of distinct CDR3 sequences, under 4.5% seen once; the top ten hold about 3%. Sequencing was carried out using whole blood. The source is an adult who was a healthcare worker with PCR-confirmed SARS-CoV-2 infection or an uninfected control (not recorded which).

The CDR3 DNA reads as TGTGCCAGCAGCGAAGGCATCAACTCCTACAGTGGCGAGCAGTACTTC. This codes for CASSEGINSYSGEQYF. The chain links TRBV9 to TRBJ2-7; D is ambiguous. This CDR3 has 16 residues. Per germline, CDR1 SGDLS and CDR2 YYNGEE. Trimming took off 3 bases at V and 6 bases at J, with 22 bases between the two ends. Variable domain in full (rest from reference TRBV9 and TRBJ2-7): DSGVTQTPKHLITATGQRVTLRCSPRSGDLSVYWYQQSLDQGLQFLIQYYNGEERAKGNILERFSAQQFPDLHSELNLSSLELGDSALYFCASSEGINSYSGEQYFGPGTRLTVT.

In this sample, this clonotype turned up many times. The rearrangement uses TRBV29-1 and TRBJ2-1; a weak D match, TRBD2 (6 bases). Germline V gene sequence: CDR1 SQVTM, CDR2 ANQGSEA. This CDR3 spans 13 amino acids. V lost 7 bases, J lost 10 bases, and 20 bases lay in between. In DNA, the CDR3 is TGCAGCGCCGAGAGGGCGGGACTGGGGGAGCAGTTCTTC. Protein: CSAERAGLGEQFF.

This clonotype was recorded at least ten times. This sequence joins TRBV6-6 and TRBJ2-7, with TRBD1 matching over 7 bases. The CDR3 has 15 residues. Germline CDR1 reads MNHNY; CDR2 reads SVGAGI (reference sequence). Trimming took 0 bases from V and 3 from J; bases not matched to a gene: 5. The CDR3 loop reads CASSYSVGGIYEQYF. In DNA form, the CDR3 reads TGTGCCAGCAGTTACTCGGTAGGGGGCATCTACGAGCAGTACTTC.

This clonotype was seen at least ten times. The rearrangement joins TRBV20-1 to TRBJ1-5; the match to TRBD1 covers 7 bases. CDR1 DFQATT and CDR2 SNEGSKA come from the germline V gene (reference sequence). The trim removed 3 bases at V and 3 bases at J, leaving 5 bases unmatched. The CDR3 runs 14 residues. Here the CDR3 DNA reads TGCAGTGCTAGGAAGGGGGCCGACAATCAGCCCCAGCATTTT. As protein: CSARKGADNQPQHF.

Ten or more counts support this clonotype. The chain links TRBV7-9 to TRBJ2-3; 8 bases are a match to TRBD2. The trim removed 2 bases at V and 6 bases at J, leaving 7 bases unmatched. Germline loops: CDR1 SEHNR, CDR2 FQNEAQ (reference sequence). The CDR3 is 15 amino acids. The CDR3 spells CASSLTSGSMDTQYF. The CDR3 bases are TGTGCCAGCAGCTTAACCAGCGGGAGTATGGATACGCAGTATTTT.

On this clonotype: The junction and the germline gene differ at one end; a read error may be behind it. The V and J genes are TRBV5-1 and TRBJ1-3; no reliable D call. The CDR3 loop spans 13 amino acids. Germline V CDR1 and CDR2: SGHRS, YFSETQ. CDR3 DNA sequence: TGCGCCAGCAGCTTTTTCTCTGGAAAAACCATATATTTT. This codes for CASSFFSGKTIYF.

This clonotype was detected a few times. A much larger clone lies a single base off, so this may be a read error. J is TRBJ2-1 and V is TRBV6-5; no definite D call. Germline V gene data show CDR1 as MNHEY and CDR2 as SVGAGI. CDR3 length: 12 residues. CDR3 in amino acids: CASSYVGNERFF. In nucleotides, the CDR3 is TGTGCCAGCAGTTATGTGGGGAATGAGCGGTTCTTC.

The chain couples TRBV5-1 to TRBJ1-1; perhaps TRBD1 as D (5 bases). V gave up 3 bases and J gave up 1 base, with 10 bases separating them. This CDR3 comprises 14 residues. Germline V gene sequence: CDR1 SGHRS, CDR2 YFSETQ. The DNA of the CDR3 is TGCGCCAGCAGCTGGGGCGGGGCGAACACTGAAGCTTTCTTT. Protein sequence: CASSWGGANTEAFF.

For this clonotype: Possible read error: a much larger clone is one base away. The J gene is TRBJ2-1, the V gene TRBV7-3; TRBD2 aligns across 9 bases. V shed 5 bases, J shed 12 bases, and the junction held 17 bases outside the gene matches. Germline lookup yields CDR1 SGHTA and CDR2 FQGTGA. The CDR3 loop spans 16 amino acids. In nucleotides, the CDR3 is TGTGCCAGCAGCCCCCCGGGGATAGCGGGAGCCCATGGGCAGTTCTTC. It encodes CASSPPGIAGAHGQFF.

This chain uses TRBV2 with TRBJ1-6; 7 bases align to TRBD1. CDR1 is SNHLY and CDR2 is FYNNEI in the germline V gene. The J segment lost 9 bases and the V segment lost 5 bases, leaving 10 bases of the junction unmatched. This CDR3 is built from 15 residues. CDR3 in DNA: TGTGCCAGCAGTTCACCGGGACAGCGACTTTCACCCCTCCACTTT. This encodes CASSSPGQRLSPLHF. Full variable domain (missing parts from reference TRBV2 and TRBJ1-6): EPEVTQTPSHQVTQMGQEVILRCVPISNHLYFYWYRQILGQKVEFLVSFYNNEISEKSEIFDDQFSVERPDGSNFTLKIRSTKLEDSAMYFCASSSPGQRLSPLHFGNGTRLTVT.

This clonotype was counted many times. The V call is TRBV7-9, the J call TRBJ2-2, with 13 positions matching TRBD2. CDR1 and CDR2 (germline): SEHNR, FQNEAQ (reference sequence). CDR3 length equals 16 residues. The ends lost 4 bases at V and 3 bases at J; junction bases unmatched: 2. In nucleotides, the CDR3 is TGTGCCAGCAGCTCCGGACTAGCGGGGGACACCGGGGAGCTGTTTTTT. It yields the protein CASSSGLAGDTGELFF.

This clonotype was seen at least ten times. The V gene is TRBV6-6, the J gene TRBJ1-3, with a weak D call TRBD1 (5 bases). V was trimmed by 2 bases and J by 2 bases, leaving 10 bases between them. The CDR3 has 15 amino acids. Germline CDR1 is MNHNY and CDR2 is SVGAGI (reference sequence). Here the CDR3 DNA reads TGTGCCAGCAGTTACCGGACACCCCCTGGAAACACCATATATTTT. It yields the protein CASSYRTPPGNTIYF.

This clonotype was detected ten times or more. The rearrangement uses TRBV7-3 and TRBJ2-2, with unresolved D. The CDR3 loop spans 16 amino acids. Trimming stripped 0 bases from V and 5 bases from J, with 13 bases between. The germline gives CDR1 SGHTA, CDR2 FQGTGA. CDR3: CASSLTAGWGTGELFF. The DNA of the CDR3 is TGTGCCAGCAGCTTAACTGCAGGCTGGGGAACCGGGGAGCTGTTTTTT.

This clonotype has a count of ten or more. This rearrangement joins TRBV12-3 or TRBV12-4 to TRBJ2-1, with D unresolved. Trimming shortened V by 7 bases and J by 1 base, and 11 bases separated the two germline ends. The length of the CDR3 is 14 residues. The CDR3 loop is CASKALRSYNEQFF. As DNA, the CDR3 is TGTGCCAGCAAAGCTCTGAGGTCCTACAATGAGCAGTTCTTC.

This clonotype was counted ten times or more. The chain is built from TRBV2 and TRBJ2-3; 9 bases are shared with TRBD2. The CDR3 totals 16 residues. After removal of 6 bases from V and 3 bases from J, the junction contained 10 bases not matched to a gene. Per germline, CDR1 SNHLY and CDR2 FYNNEI. The chain's CDR3 is CASREISGSATDTQYF. The CDR3 DNA sequence: TGTGCCAGCAGGGAGATTAGCGGGAGCGCTACAGATACGCAGTATTTT.

As for this clonotype: This CDR3 fails to terminate in the conserved phenylalanine or tryptophan, so it likely reflects a read error. The gene calls are TRBV7-3 and TRBJ1-2; no definite D call. Trimming removed 4 bases from V and 7 bases from J, with 16 bases in between. The germline V gene has CDR1 SGHTA and CDR2 FQGTGA. The CDR3 extends over 14 amino acids. The chain's CDR3 is CASSSSLRRSGYTY. The CDR3 nucleotides are TGTGCCAGCAGCTCCTCGCTGAGGCGGAGTGGCTACACCTAC.

This clonotype was seen many times. V is TRBV18 and J is TRBJ2-4; the match to TRBD1 covers 7 bases. The CDR3 has 18 residues. V was pared by 3 bases and J by 3 bases, with 14 bases of the junction left unmatched. The germline V gene has CDR1 KGHSH and CDR2 LQKENI. The CDR3 is CASSPPPLGGAGKNIQYF. Written as DNA, the CDR3 is TGTGCCAGCTCACCGCCCCCACTAGGGGGCGCGGGCAAAAACATTCAGTACTTC.